The 14 T cell receptor beta chains listed next were all sequenced from one sample in a study of blood T cell repertoires in COVID-19 (dated by TCRdb to 2020 to 2021). The library came from the immunoSEQ multiplex PCR assay. TCRdb obtained this table from immuneACCESS and retained in-frame rearrangements with V and J assigned. These tables miss some clones; where compared with another copy, unresolved V genes account for less than half of the shortfall, and the remainder is unexplained. Present in this sample are some 200,000 clones, approximately 80% of which were seen just once. 5.1% of the sample is held by the ten biggest clonotypes. Sequencing used peripheral blood. The receptors stem from a woman between 55 and 75 years old who had recovered from COVID-19.

This clone occurred once. The V and J genes are TRBV9 and TRBJ1-6; 7 bases match TRBD1. CDR1 is SGDLS, CDR2 YYNGEE, per germline. J gave up 7 bases and V 4 bases, and 2 bases lay outside the gene matches. CDR3 length: 13 residues. CDR3 in amino acids: CASSNRGNSPLHF. The CDR3 region has the DNA TGTGCCAGCAGCAACAGGGGAAATTCACCCCTCCACTTT.

The V and J genes are TRBV5-1 and TRBJ2-7, with TRBD1 matching 8 bases. With 4 bases clipped from V and 4 bases from J, the junction kept 10 bases outside the gene matches. This CDR3 has 15 amino acids. From germline, CDR1 is SGHRS and CDR2 YFSETQ. The DNA of the CDR3 is TGCGCCAGCAGCCCTGGACAGGGCCCCCAATACGAGCAGTACTTC. Translating gives CASSPGQGPQYEQYF. Together with reference TRBV5-1 and TRBJ2-7, the CDR3 gives the full variable domain: KAGVTQTPRYLIKTRGQQVTLSCSPISGHRSVSWYQQTPGQGLQFLFEYFSETQRNKGNFPGRFSGRQFSNSRSEMNVSTLELGDSALYLCASSPGQGPQYEQYFGPGTRLTVT.

The genes are TRBV7-2 and TRBJ2-3; D remains unclear. This CDR3 is 14 amino acids long. The germline V gene encodes CDR1 SGHTA and CDR2 FQGNSA. The V end lost 1 base, the J end lost 9 bases, and 14 bases lay between the germline ends. The CDR3 region has the DNA TGTGCCAGCAGCTTAGACTCCCCCCTAACGACGCAGTATTTT. This codes for CASSLDSPLTTQYF. Combining the CDR3 with reference TRBV7-2 and TRBJ2-3 gives the whole variable domain GAGVSQSPSNKVTEKGKDVELRCDPISGHTALYWYRQSLGQGLEFLIYFQGNSAPDKSGLPSDRFSAERTGGSVSTLTIQRTQQEDSAVYLCASSLDSPLTTQYFGPGTRLTVL.

The chain employs TRBV5-1 and TRBJ2-5; weak D call: TRBD2 (5 bases). Trimming cost V 4 bases and J 1 base, with 14 bases left between them. Per the germline V gene, CDR1 is SGHRS and CDR2 is YFSETQ. The CDR3 sequence is 15 residues long. The DNA for the CDR3 is TGCGCCAGCAGCGCCCGGCGGGCGGCCCAAGAGACCCAGTACTTC. Encoded protein: CASSARRAAQETQYF.

CDR3 residues: CASSYRGYTGELFF. In DNA, the CDR3 is TGTGCCAGCAGCTACAGGGGTTACACCGGGGAGCTGTTTTTT. The chain couples TRBV5-4 to TRBJ2-2, with 7 bases that match TRBD1. CDR3 length: 14 residues. Germline CDR1 and CDR2: SGHNT and YYREEE (reference sequence). V lost 3 bases to trimming and J lost 3 bases; unmatched junction nucleotides: 2.

The chain uses TRBV27 and TRBJ1-2; TRBD1 might be the D (5 bases). The CDR3 has 16 amino acids. In germline, CDR1 is MNHEY, CDR2 SMNVEV (reference sequence). V was trimmed by 6 bases and J by 4 bases, leaving 21 bases between them. CDR3 amino acids: CASSPWRGVTPYGYTF. CDR3 DNA sequence: TGTGCCAGCAGCCCCTGGAGGGGAGTGACCCCCTATGGCTACACCTTC.

The chain is built from TRBV19 and TRBJ1-1; no reliable D call. This CDR3 has 13 residues. The V end lost 1 base, the J end lost 1 base, and 4 bases lay between the germline ends. Germline CDR1 reads LNHDA; CDR2 reads SQIVND (reference sequence). CDR3 bases: TGTGCCAGTAGTATAGGGCAGAACACTGAAGCTTTCTTT. Translated: CASSIGQNTEAFF.

CDR3 in amino acids: CASRRTGLNTEAFF. In DNA, the CDR3 is TGTGCCAGCAGGAGGACAGGTCTAAACACTGAAGCTTTCTTT. The chain couples TRBV6-5 to TRBJ1-1; 7 positions agree with TRBD1. V shed 6 bases, J shed 2 bases, and the junction held 6 bases outside the gene matches. Looked up from germline, CDR1 is MNHEY and CDR2 is SVGAGI. The CDR3 is 14 amino acids.

This clone was found a few times. The CDR3 sequence: CASSEALAGAYEQYF. CDR3 nucleotide sequence: TGTGCCAGCAGTGAAGCGCTAGCGGGGGCCTACGAGCAGTACTTC. The chain couples TRBV6-1 to TRBJ2-7; 10 bases agree with TRBD2. The CDR3 loop spans 15 amino acids. V shed 0 bases and J 2 bases; nucleotides not matched to a gene: 1. Germline V gives CDR1 MNHNS, CDR2 SASEGT.

V usage is TRBV4-3 and J usage is TRBJ2-7; 8 bases are a match to TRBD1. Per germline, CDR1 LGHNA and CDR2 YSLEER. This CDR3 is 16 amino acids long. Trimming removed 5 bases from V and 2 bases from J; junction bases left unmatched: 11. The CDR3: CASSYSSTGEAYEQYF. CDR3 bases: TGCGCCAGCAGCTACTCTTCGACAGGGGAAGCCTACGAGCAGTACTTC.

V gene TRBV7-8 combines with J gene TRBJ1-1, with D unclear. CDR1 SGHVS and CDR2 FQNEAQ come from the germline V gene. Trimming pared 2 bases from V and 4 bases from J, leaving 11 bases between. CDR3 size: 14 residues. The CDR3 nucleotides read TGTGCCAGCAGCTTAATCAGGATGGGCACTGAAGCTTTCTTT. Its protein is CASSLIRMGTEAFF.

The V call is TRBV29-1, the J call TRBJ2-7, with 14 nucleotides matching TRBD2. Trimming removed 4 bases from V and 0 bases from J; junction bases left unmatched: 8. Looked up from germline, CDR1 is SQVTM and CDR2 is ANQGSEA. This CDR3 spans 17 amino acids. CDR3 residues: CSVGGGLAGVPSYEQYF. The CDR3 nucleotides read TGCAGCGTTGGAGGGGGACTAGCGGGGGTTCCCTCCTACGAGCAGTACTTC.

The gene calls are TRBV6-5 and TRBJ1-1; possibly TRBD1 for D (5 bases). Looked up from germline, CDR1 is MNHEY and CDR2 is SVGAGI. The CDR3 covers 15 residues. Between the trimmed V and J ends, which lost 2 bases and 4 bases, there was a span of 14 bases. Written as DNA, the CDR3 is TGTGCCAGCAGTTACGGTAGCAGGGATCCCACTGAAGCTTTCTTT. This sequence encodes CASSYGSRDPTEAFF.

The genes are TRBV7-9 and TRBJ2-7, with 7 bases lining up with TRBD1. Germline-derived CDR1 and CDR2 are SEHNR and FQNEAQ (reference sequence). The V and J ends lost 4 bases and 0 bases, in that order; junction bases with no gene match: 6. The CDR3 runs 15 residues. The CDR3 DNA sequence: TGTGCCAGCAGCTCTTTAGGGGACAGCTCCTACGAGCAGTACTTC. Its translation: CASSSLGDSSYEQYF.